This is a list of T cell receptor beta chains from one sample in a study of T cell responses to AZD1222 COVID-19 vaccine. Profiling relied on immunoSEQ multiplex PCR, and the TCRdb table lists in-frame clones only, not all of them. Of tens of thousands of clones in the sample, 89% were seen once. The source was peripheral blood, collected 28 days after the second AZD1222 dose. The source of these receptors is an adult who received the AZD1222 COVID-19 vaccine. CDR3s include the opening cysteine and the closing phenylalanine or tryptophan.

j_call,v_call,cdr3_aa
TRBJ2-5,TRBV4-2,CASSQDSEKAGGQETQYF
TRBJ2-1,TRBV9,CASSRDRGIYNEQFF
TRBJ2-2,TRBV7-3,CASSLMGGELFF
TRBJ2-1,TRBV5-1,CASSLTSGGNEQFF
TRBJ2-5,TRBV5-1,CASSLRQETQYF
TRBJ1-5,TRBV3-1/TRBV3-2,CASSQVPSNQPQHF
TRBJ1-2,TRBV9,CASSPIPDRGDNYGYTF
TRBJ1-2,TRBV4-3,CASSQGPDRPQLFGYTF
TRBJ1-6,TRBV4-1,CASSQVPGVNSPLHF
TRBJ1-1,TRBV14,CASSQDWAGLTEAFF
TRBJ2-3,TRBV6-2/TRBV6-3,CASSYLAGGIADTQYF
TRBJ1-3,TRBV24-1,CATSDPGYSGNTIYF
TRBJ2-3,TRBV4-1,CASSQDLKAGVTDTQYF
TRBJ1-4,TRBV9,CASSAGDKRNEKLFF
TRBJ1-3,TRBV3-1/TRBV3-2,CASSQDLQASGTTIYF
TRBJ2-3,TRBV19,CASSIRDRGQAQYF